A selection of T cell receptor beta chains follows, all from one sample in a study of OX40 agonist ivuxolimab in advanced cancers. Produced via immunoSEQ multiplex PCR; TCRdb's table is partial and in-frame only. The sample shows 35,000 to 55,000 clones, approximately 88% of them seen only once. The specimen comprised CD4+ or CD8+ T cells sorted from blood, sampled in a trial of the OX40 agonist ivuxolimab. The receptors shown here come from an adult with an advanced solid tumor such as melanoma, head and neck, liver or kidney cancer. The conserved cysteine and the conserved F or W are not part of the CDR3 here.

CDR3 protein: ASSRGLAEYNEQF
V gene: TRBV7-8
J gene: TRBJ2-1

CDR3 protein: ASTPDRYQPQH
V gene: TRBV28
J gene: TRBJ1-5

CDR3 protein: ASSIGASGGEQY
V gene: TRBV19
J gene: TRBJ2-7

CDR3 protein: ASSLGLQGDAYEQY
V gene: TRBV13
J gene: TRBJ2-7

CDR3 protein: ASSLVAGAAETQY
V gene: TRBV7-2
J gene: TRBJ2-5

CDR3 protein: ASSSRGGQGFGELF
V gene: TRBV27
J gene: TRBJ2-2

CDR3 protein: ASSDPGDQAF
V gene: TRBV6-1
J gene: TRBJ1-1

CDR3 protein: ASSVRQGIQETQY
V gene: TRBV9
J gene: TRBJ2-5

CDR3 protein: ASSPMGVSATNEKLF
V gene: TRBV19
J gene: TRBJ1-4

CDR3 protein: ASSPEAKNIQY
V gene: TRBV9
J gene: TRBJ2-4

CDR3 protein: ASSLTGEWRYGYT
V gene: TRBV28
J gene: TRBJ1-2

CDR3 protein: ASSSQGVGEQF
V gene: TRBV27
J gene: TRBJ2-1

CDR3 protein: ASSSNRPEQY
V gene: TRBV11-2
J gene: TRBJ2-7

CDR3 protein: ASSLARGPVLGELF
V gene: TRBV27
J gene: TRBJ2-2